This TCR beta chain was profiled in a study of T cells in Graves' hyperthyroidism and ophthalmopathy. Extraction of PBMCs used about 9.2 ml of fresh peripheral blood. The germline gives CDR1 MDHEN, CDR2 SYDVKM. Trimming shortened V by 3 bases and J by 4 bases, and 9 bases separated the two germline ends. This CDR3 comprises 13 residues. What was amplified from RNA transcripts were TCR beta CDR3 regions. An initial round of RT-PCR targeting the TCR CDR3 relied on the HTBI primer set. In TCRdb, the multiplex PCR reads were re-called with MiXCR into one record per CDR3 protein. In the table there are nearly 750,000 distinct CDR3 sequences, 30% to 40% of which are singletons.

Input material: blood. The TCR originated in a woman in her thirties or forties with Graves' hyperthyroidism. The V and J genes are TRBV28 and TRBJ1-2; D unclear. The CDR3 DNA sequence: TGTGCCAGCAGTTTTGGGGTAGGCTATGGCTACACCTTC. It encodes CASSFGVGYGYTF.